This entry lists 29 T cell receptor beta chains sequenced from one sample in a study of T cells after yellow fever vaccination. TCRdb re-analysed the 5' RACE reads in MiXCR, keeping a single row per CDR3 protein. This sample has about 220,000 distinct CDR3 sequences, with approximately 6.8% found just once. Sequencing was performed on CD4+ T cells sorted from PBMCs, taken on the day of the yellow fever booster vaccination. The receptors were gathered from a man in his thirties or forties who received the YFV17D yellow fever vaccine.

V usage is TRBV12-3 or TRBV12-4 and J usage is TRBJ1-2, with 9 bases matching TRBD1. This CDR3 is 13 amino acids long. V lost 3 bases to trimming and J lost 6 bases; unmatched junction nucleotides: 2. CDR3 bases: TGTGCCAGCAGTTTCGGACAGGGGAATGGCTACACCTTC. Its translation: CASSFGQGNGYTF.

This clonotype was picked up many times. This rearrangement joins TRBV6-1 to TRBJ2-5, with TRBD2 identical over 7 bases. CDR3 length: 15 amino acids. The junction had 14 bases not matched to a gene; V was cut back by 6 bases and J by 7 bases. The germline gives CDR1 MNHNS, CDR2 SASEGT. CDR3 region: CASRPPQRGWGTQYF. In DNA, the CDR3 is TGTGCCAGCAGACCTCCCCAGCGGGGATGGGGGACCCAGTACTTC.

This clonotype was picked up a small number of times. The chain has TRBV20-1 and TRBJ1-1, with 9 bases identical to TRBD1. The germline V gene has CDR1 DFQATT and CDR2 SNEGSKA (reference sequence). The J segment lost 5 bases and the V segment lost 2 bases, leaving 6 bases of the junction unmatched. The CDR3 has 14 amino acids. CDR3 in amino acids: CSARYGTGNTEAFF. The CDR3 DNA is TGCAGTGCTAGATACGGGACAGGGAATACTGAAGCTTTCTTT.

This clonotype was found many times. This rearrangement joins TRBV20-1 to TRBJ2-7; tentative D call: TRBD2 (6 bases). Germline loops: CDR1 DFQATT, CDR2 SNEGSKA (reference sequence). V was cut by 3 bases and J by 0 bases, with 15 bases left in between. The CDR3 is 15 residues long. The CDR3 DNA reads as TGCAGTGCTAGGACGGGACTCTCGAGCTCCTACGAGCAGTACTTC. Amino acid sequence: CSARTGLSSSYEQYF.

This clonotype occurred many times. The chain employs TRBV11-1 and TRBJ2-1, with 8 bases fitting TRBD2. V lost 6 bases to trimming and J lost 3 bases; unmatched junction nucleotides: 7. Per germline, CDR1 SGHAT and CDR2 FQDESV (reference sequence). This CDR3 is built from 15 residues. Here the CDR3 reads CASRSPGLGYNEQFF. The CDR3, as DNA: TGTGCCAGCAGGTCTCCGGGACTAGGCTACAATGAGCAGTTCTTC.

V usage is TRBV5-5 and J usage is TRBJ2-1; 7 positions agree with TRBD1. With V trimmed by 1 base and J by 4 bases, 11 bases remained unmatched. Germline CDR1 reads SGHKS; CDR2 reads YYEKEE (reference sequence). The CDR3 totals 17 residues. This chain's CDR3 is CASSLSDSGTAYNEQFF. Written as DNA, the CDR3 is TGTGCCAGCAGCTTGTCAGATTCCGGGACAGCTTACAATGAGCAGTTCTTC. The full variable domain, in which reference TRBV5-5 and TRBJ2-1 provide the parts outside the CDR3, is DAGVTQSPTHLIKTRGQQVTLRCSPISGHKSVSWYQQVLGQGPQFIFQYYEKEERGRGNFPDRFSARQFPNYSSELNVNALLLGDSALYLCASSLSDSGTAYNEQFFGPGTRLTVL.

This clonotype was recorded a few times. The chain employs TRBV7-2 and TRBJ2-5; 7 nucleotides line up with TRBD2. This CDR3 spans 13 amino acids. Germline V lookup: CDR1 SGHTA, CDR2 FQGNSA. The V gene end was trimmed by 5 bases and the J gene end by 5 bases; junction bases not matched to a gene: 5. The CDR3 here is CASSQRDTETQYF. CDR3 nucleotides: TGTGCCAGCAGCCAGCGGGATACGGAGACCCAGTACTTC.

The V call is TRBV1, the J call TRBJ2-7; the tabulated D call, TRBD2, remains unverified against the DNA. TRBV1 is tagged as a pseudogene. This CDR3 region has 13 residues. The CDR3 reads CTSSLGLGGEQYF. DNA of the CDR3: TGCACCAGCAGCCTGGGACTAGGAGGCGAGCAGTACTTC.

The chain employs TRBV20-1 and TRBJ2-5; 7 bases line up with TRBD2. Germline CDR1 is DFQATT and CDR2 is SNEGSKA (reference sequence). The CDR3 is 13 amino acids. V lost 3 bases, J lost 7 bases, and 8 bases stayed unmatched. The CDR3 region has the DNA TGCAGTGCTAGCGGGAGCGGGATAGGGACCCAGTACTTC. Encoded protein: CSASGSGIGTQYF.

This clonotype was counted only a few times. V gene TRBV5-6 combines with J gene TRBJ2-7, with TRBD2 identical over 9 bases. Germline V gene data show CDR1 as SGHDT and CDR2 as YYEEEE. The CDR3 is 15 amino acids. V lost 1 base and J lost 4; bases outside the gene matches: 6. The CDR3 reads CASSLISGREYEQYF. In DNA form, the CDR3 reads TGTGCCAGCAGCTTGATTAGCGGGAGAGAATACGAGCAGTACTTC.

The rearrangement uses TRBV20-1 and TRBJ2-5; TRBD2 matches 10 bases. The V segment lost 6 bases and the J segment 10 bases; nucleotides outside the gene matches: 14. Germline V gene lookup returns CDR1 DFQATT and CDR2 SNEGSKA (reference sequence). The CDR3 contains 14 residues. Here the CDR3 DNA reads TGCAGTGCCTCCTCTAGCGGGAGATCCCTTGGCCAGTACTTC. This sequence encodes CSASSSGRSLGQYF.

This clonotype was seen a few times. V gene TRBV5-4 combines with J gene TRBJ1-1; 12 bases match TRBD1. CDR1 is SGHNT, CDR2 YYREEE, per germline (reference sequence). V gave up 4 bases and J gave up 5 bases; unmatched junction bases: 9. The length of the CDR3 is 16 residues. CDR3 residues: CASSQGTGGVRTEAFF. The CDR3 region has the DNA TGTGCCAGCAGCCAAGGGACAGGGGGCGTTAGGACTGAAGCTTTCTTT.

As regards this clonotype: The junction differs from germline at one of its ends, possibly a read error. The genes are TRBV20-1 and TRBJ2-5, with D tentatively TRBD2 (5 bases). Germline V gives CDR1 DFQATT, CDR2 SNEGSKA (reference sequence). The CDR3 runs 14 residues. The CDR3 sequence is CCARDGLYQETQYF. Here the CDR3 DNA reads TGCTGTGCTAGAGATGGACTGTACCAAGAGACCCAGTACTTC.

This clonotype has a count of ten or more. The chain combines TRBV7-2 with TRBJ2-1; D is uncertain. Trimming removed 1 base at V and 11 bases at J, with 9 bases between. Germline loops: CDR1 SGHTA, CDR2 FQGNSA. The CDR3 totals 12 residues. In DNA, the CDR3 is TGTGCCAGCAGCTTAGGGGCAGTTCAGCAGTTCTTC. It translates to CASSLGAVQQFF.

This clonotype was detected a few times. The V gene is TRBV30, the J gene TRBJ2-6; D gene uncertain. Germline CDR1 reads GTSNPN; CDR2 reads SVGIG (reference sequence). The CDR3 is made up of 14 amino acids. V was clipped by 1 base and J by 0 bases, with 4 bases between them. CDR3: CAWSEISGANVLTF. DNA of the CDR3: TGTGCCTGGAGTGAGATCTCTGGGGCCAACGTCCTGACTTTC.

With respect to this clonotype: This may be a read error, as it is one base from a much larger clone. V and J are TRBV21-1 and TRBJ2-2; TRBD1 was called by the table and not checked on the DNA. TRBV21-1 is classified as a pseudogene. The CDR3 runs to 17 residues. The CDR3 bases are TGTGCCAGCAGCATCTACCCCCGGCCAGTAGGGACCGGGGAGCTGTTTTTT. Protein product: CASSIYPRPVGTGELFF.

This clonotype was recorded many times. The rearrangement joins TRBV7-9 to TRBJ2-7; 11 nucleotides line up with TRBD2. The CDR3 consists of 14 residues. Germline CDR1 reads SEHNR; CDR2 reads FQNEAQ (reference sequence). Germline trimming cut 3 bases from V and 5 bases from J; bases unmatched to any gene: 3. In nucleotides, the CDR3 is TGTGCCAGCAGCTTGACTAGCGGGATCCACGAGCAGTACTTC. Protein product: CASSLTSGIHEQYF.

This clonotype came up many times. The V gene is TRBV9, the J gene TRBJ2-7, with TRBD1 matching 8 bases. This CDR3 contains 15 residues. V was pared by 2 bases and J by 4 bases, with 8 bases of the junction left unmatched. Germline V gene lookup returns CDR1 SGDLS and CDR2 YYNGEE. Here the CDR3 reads CASSVGGQAEYEQYF. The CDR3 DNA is TGTGCCAGCAGCGTCGGGGGACAGGCGGAGTACGAGCAGTACTTC. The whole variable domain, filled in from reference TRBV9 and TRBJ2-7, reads DSGVTQTPKHLITATGQRVTLRCSPRSGDLSVYWYQQSLDQGLQFLIQYYNGEERAKGNILERFSAQQFPDLHSELNLSSLELGDSALYFCASSVGGQAEYEQYFGPGTRLTVT.

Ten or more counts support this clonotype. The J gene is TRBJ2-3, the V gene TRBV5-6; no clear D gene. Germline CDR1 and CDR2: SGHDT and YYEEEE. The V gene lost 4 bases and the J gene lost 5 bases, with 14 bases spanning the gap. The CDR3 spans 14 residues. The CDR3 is CASSPLPDGDTQYF. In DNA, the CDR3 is TGTGCCAGCAGCCCCCTTCCCGATGGAGATACGCAGTATTTT.

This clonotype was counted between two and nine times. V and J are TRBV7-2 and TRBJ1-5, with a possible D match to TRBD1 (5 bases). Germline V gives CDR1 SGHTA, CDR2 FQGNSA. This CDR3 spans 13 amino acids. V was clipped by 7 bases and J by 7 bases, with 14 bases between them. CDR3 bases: TGTGCCAGCACCTCGGGGGTTCCGCAGCCCCAGCATTTT. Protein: CASTSGVPQPQHF.

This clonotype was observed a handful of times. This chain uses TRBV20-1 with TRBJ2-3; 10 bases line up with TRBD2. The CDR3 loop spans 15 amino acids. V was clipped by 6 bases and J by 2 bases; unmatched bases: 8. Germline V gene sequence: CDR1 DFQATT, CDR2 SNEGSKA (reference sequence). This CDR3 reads CSATSGRVATDTQYF. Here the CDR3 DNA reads TGCAGTGCAACCAGCGGGAGGGTCGCCACAGATACGCAGTATTTT.

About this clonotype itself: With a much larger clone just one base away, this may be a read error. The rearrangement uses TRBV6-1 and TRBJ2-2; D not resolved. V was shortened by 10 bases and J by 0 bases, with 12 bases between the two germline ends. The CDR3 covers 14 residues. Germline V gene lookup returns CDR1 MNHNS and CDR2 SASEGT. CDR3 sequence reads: CAIAREANTGELFF. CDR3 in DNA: TGTGCCATCGCAAGAGAGGCGAACACCGGGGAGCTGTTTTTT.

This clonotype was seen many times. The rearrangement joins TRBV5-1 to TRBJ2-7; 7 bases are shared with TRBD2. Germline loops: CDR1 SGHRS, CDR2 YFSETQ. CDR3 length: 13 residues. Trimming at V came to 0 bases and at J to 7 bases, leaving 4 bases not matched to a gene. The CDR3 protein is CASSLAGRSEQYF. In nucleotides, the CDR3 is TGCGCCAGCAGCTTGGCCGGGAGGTCTGAGCAGTACTTC.

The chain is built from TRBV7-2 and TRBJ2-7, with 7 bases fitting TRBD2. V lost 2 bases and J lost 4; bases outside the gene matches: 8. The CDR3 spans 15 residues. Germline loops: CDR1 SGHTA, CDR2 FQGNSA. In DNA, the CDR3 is TGTGCCAGCAGCTTACAGGGAGGACTAGGGTACGAGCAGTACTTC. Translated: CASSLQGGLGYEQYF. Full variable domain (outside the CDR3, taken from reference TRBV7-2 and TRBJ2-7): GAGVSQSPSNKVTEKGKDVELRCDPISGHTALYWYRQSLGQGLEFLIYFQGNSAPDKSGLPSDRFSAERTGGSVSTLTIQRTQQEDSAVYLCASSLQGGLGYEQYFGPGTRLTVT.

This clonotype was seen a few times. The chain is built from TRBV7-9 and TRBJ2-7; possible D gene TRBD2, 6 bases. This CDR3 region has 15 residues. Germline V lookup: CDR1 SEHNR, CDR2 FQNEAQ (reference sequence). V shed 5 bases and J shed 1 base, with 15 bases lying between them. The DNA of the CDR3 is TGTGCCAGCAGCCCAACCGGGAGAAAGTCCTACGAGCAGTACTTC. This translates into CASSPTGRKSYEQYF.

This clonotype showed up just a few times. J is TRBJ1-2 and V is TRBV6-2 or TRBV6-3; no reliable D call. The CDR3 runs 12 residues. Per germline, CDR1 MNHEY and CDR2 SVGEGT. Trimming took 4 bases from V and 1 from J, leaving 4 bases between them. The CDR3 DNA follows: TGTGCCAGCAGTTGGATTAACTATGGCTACACCTTC. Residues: CASSWINYGYTF.

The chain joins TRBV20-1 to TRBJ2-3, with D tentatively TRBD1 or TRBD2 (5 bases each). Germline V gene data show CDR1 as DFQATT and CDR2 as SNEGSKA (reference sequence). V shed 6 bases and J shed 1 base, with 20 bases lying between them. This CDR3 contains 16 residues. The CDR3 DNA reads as TGCAGTGCGCCGAACGGGGCCCCAGGAGGCACAGATACGCAGTATTTT. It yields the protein CSAPNGAPGGTDTQYF.

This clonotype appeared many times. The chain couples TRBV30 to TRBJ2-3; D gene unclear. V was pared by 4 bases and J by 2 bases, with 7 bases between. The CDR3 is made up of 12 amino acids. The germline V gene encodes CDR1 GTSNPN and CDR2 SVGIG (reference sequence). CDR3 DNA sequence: TGTGCCTGGACCTCGTCCACAGATACGCAGTATTTT. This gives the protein CAWTSSTDTQYF.

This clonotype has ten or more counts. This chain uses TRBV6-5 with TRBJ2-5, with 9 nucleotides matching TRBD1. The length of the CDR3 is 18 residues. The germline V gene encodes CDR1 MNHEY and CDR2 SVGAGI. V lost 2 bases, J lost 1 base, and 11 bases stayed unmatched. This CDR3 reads CASSYIFPGQGPQETQYF. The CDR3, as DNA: TGTGCCAGCAGTTACATTTTCCCGGGACAGGGCCCCCAAGAGACCCAGTACTTC.